The 3 T cell receptor beta chains in this list originate from one sample, sequenced in a study of CD8+ T cells in alopecia areata listed by TCRdb under 2018. Libraries were constructed by the immunoSEQ multiplex PCR assay. RNA was extracted from all samples and reverse transcribed into cDNA as template for TCR sequencing. The table comes from immuneACCESS by way of TCRdb, which keeps in-frame sequences with V and J called. Part of the clones is missing from these tables; in studies checked, under half for an unresolved V gene and the rest for unknown reasons. This sample holds 60,000 to 85,000 clones; around 30% were observed only once. Approximately 15% of the sample belongs to the ten largest clones. The intended sense of this specimen's time point label: around 4 weeks on oral tofacitinib. Read against the paper, the sample's treatment or condition label means: oral pan-JAK inhibitor, 5-10 mg twice daily.

Sample: CD8+ T cells sorted from blood, taken at week 4, from a patient treated with tofacitinib. All receptors derive from a human donor with alopecia areata.

This chain connects TRBV30 to TRBJ2-4; 8 nucleotides agree with TRBD2. The germline V gene encodes CDR1 GTSNPN and CDR2 SVGIG (reference sequence). This CDR3 spans 16 amino acids. The V and J ends lost 3 bases and 7 bases, in that order; junction bases with no gene match: 14. Written as DNA, the CDR3 is TGTGCCTGGAGGTCAGCTCGGGGGGGCGAAGGGAACATTCAGTACTTC. Translated: CAWRSARGGEGNIQYF.

This clone was counted only a few times. V usage is TRBV6-6 and J usage is TRBJ2-5, with D unresolved. V was trimmed by 5 bases and J by 0 bases, leaving 7 bases between them. The CDR3 loop spans 13 amino acids. Germline CDR1 and CDR2: MNHNY and SVGAGI (reference sequence). This chain's CDR3 is CASSPRNQETQYF. DNA of the CDR3: TGTGCCAGCAGTCCGCGGAACCAAGAGACCCAGTACTTC.

This clone was observed a handful of times. The V gene is TRBV10-3, the J gene TRBJ2-2, with 9 nucleotides matching TRBD2. This CDR3 comprises 15 residues. Germline CDR1 reads ENHRY; CDR2 reads SYGVKD. V shed 6 bases, J shed 2 bases, and the junction held 4 bases outside the gene matches. CDR3 protein: CAISLGLANTGELFF. CDR3 bases: TGTGCCATCAGCTTGGGACTAGCAAACACCGGGGAGCTGTTTTTT.